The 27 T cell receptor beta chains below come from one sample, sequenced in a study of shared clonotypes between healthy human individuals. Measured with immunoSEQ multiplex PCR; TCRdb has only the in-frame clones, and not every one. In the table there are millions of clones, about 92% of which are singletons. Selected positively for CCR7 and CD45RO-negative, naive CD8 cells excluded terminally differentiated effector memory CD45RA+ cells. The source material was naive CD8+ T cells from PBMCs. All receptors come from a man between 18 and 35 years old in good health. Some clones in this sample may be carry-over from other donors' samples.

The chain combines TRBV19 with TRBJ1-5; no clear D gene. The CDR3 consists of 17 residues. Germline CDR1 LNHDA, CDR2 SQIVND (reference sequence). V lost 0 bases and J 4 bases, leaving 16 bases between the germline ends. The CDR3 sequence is CASSIDLAGGVNQPQHF. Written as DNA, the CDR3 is TGTGCCAGTAGTATAGATCTAGCGGGCGGGGTTAATCAGCCCCAGCATTTT. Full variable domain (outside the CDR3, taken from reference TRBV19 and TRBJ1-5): DGGITQSPKYLFRKEGQNVTLSCEQNLNHDAMYWYRQDPGQGLRLIYYSQIVNDFQKGDIAEGYSVSREKKESFPLTVTSAQKNPTAFYLCASSIDLAGGVNQPQHFGDGTRLSIL.

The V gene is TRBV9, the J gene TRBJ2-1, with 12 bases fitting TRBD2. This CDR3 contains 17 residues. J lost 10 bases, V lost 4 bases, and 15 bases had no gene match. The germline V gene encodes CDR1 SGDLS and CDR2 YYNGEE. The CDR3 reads CASSPNLAGGPGSEQFF. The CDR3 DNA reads TGTGCCAGCAGCCCCAATCTAGCGGGAGGGCCGGGAAGCGAGCAGTTCTTC.

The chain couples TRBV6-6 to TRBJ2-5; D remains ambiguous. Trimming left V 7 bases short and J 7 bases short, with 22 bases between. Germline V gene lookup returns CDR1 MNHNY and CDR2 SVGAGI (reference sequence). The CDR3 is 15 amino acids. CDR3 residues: CASTIGVEATGTQYF. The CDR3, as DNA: TGTGCCAGCACCATCGGTGTGGAAGCCACGGGGACCCAGTACTTC.

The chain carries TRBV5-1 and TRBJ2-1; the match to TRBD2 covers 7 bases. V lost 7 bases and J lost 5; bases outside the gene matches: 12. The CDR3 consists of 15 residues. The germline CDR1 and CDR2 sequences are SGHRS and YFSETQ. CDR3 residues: CASLPKRGPHNEQFF. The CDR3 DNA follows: TGCGCCAGCCTTCCTAAGCGGGGCCCCCACAATGAGCAGTTCTTC.

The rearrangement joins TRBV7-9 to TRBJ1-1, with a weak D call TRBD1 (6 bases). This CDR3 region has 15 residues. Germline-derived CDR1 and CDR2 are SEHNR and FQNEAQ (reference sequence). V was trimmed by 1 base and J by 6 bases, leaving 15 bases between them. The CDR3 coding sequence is TGTGCCAGCAGCTTAGGCTACTCCGGGACACCTGAAGCTTTCTTT. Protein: CASSLGYSGTPEAFF.

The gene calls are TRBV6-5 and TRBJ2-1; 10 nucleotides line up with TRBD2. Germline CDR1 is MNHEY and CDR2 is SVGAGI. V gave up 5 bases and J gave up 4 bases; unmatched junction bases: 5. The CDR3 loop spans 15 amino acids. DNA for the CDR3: TGTGCCAGCAGTAGCGGGAGGGTGGGATACAATGAGCAGTTCTTC. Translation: CASSSGRVGYNEQFF.

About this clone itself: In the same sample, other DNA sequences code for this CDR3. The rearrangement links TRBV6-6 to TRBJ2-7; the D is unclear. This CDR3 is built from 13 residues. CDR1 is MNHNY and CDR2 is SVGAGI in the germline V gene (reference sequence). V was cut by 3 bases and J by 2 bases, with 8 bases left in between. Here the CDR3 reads CASSYSGAYEQYF. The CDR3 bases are TGTGCCAGCAGTTATTCAGGAGCCTACGAGCAGTACTTC.

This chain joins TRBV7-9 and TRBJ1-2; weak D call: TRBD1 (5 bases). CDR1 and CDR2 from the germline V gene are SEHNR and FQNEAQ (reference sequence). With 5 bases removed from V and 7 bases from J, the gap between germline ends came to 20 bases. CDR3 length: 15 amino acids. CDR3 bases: TGTGCCAGCAGCCTCGATCGGGACCCAAGGGGTGGCTACACCTTC. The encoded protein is CASSLDRDPRGGYTF.

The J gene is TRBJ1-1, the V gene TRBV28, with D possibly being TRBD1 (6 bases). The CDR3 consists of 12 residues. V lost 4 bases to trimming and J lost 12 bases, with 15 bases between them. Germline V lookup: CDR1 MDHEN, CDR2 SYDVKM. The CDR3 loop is CASSSLQGRTFF. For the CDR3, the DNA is TGTGCCAGCAGTTCCCTACAGGGTAGGACTTTCTTT.

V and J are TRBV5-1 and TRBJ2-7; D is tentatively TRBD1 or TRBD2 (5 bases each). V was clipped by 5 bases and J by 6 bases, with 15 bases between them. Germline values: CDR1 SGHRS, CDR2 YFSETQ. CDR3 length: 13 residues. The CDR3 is CASRPGTSGEQYF. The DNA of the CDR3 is TGCGCCAGCAGGCCCGGGACCTCGGGCGAGCAGTACTTC.

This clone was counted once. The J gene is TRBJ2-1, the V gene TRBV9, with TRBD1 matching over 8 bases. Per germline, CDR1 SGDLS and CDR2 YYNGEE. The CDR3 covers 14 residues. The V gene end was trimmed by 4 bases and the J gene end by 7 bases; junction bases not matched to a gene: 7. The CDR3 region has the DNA TGTGCCAGCAGCAATCGACAGGGGTTGAATGAGCAGTTCTTC. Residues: CASSNRQGLNEQFF. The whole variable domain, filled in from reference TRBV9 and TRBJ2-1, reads DSGVTQTPKHLITATGQRVTLRCSPRSGDLSVYWYQQSLDQGLQFLIQYYNGEERAKGNILERFSAQQFPDLHSELNLSSLELGDSALYFCASSNRQGLNEQFFGPGTRLTVL.

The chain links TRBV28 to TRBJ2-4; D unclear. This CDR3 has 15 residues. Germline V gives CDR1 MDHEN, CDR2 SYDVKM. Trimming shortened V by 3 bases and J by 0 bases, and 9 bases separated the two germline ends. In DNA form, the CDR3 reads TGTGCCAGCAGTTTCGGGCCGGGAGCCAAAAACATTCAGTACTTC. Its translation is CASSFGPGAKNIQYF.

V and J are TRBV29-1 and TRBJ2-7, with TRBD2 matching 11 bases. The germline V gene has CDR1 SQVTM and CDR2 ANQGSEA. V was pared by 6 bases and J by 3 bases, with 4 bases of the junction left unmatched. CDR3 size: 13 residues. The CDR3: CSVWTSGFYEQYF. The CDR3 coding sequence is TGCAGCGTCTGGACTAGCGGGTTCTACGAGCAGTACTTC.

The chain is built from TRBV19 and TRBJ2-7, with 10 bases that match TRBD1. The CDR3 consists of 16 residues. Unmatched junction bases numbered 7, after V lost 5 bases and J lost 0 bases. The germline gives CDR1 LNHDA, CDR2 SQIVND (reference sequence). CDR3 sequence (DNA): TGTGCCAGTAGTCTCCTGACAGGGGGCCCCTCCTACGAGCAGTACTTC. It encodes CASSLLTGGPSYEQYF.

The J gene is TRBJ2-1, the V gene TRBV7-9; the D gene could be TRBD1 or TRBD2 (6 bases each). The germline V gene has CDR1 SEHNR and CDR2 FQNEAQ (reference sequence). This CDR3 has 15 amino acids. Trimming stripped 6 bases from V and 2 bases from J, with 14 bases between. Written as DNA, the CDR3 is TGTGCCAGCAGTACCGTGGGGGGCGCCTACAATGAGCAGTTCTTC. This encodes CASSTVGGAYNEQFF.

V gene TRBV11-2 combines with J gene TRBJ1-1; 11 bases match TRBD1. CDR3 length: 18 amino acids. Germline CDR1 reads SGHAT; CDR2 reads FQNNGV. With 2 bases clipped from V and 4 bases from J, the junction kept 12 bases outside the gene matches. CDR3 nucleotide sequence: TGTGCCAGCAGCTTACCTAAAGAGGACAGGGGGCATGGCACTGAAGCTTTCTTT. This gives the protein CASSLPKEDRGHGTEAFF.

CDR3 residues: CASSTPGTGELFF. Written as DNA, the CDR3 is TGTGCCAGCAGCACCCCAGGGACCGGGGAGCTGTTTTTT. V and J are TRBV28 and TRBJ2-2; the D gene is possibly TRBD1 (5 bases). The V end was cut by 6 bases, the J end by 5 bases, with 10 bases between. The CDR3 has 13 amino acids. Germline CDR1 MDHEN, CDR2 SYDVKM.

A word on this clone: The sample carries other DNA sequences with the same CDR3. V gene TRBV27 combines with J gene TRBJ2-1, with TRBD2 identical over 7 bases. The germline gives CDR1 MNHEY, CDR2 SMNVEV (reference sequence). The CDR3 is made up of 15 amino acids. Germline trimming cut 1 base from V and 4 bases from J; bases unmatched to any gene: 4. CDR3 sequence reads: CASSLLAGVYNEQFF. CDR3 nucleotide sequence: TGTGCCAGCAGTTTATTGGCGGGGGTATACAATGAGCAGTTCTTC.

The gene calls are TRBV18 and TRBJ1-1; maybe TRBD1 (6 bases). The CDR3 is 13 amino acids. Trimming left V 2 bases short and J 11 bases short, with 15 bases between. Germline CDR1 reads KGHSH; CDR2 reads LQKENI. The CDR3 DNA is TGTGCCAGCTCACCAGGGGGCCAACCGGAGGCTTTCTTT. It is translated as CASSPGGQPEAFF. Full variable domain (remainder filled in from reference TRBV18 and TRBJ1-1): NAGVMQNPRHLVRRRGQEARLRCSPMKGHSHVYWYRQLPEEGLKFMVYLQKENIIDESGMPKERFSAEFPKEGPSILRIQQVVRGDSAAYFCASSPGGQPEAFFGQGTRLTVV.

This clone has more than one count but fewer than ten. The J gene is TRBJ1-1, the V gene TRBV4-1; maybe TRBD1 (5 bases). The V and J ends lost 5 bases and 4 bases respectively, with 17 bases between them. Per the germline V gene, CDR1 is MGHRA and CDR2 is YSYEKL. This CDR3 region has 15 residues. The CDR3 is CASSVMGGGFTEAFF. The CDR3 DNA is TGCGCCAGCAGCGTAATGGGCGGGGGTTTCACTGAAGCTTTCTTT.

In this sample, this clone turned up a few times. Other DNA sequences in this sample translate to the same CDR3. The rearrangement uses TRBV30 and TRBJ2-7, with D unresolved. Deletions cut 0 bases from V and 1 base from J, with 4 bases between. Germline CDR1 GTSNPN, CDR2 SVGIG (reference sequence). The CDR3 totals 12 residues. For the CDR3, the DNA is TGTGCCTGGAGTGTAGGGTCCTACGAGCAGTACTTC. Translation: CAWSVGSYEQYF.

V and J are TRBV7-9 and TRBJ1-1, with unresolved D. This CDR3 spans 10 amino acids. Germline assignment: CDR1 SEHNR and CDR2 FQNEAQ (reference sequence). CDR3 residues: CEARDTEAFF. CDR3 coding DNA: TGTGAGGCAAGGGACACTGAAGCTTTCTTT.

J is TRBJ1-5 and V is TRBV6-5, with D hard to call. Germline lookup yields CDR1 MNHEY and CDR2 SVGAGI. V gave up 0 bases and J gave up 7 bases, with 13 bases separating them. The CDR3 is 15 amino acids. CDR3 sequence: CASSYSIRDLQPQHF. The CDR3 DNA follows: TGTGCCAGCAGTTACTCGATAAGGGATTTGCAGCCCCAGCATTTT.

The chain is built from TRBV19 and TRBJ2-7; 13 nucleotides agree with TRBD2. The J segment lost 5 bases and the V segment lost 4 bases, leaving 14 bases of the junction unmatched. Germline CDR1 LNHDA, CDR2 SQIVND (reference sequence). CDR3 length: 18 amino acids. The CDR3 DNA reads TGTGCCAGTAGTAGCCGGACTAGCGGGAGTAGGCCGTGGGACGAGCAGTACTTC. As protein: CASSSRTSGSRPWDEQYF.

CDR3 sequence reads: CASSFPGGTSMSGSPLDEQFF. The CDR3 nucleotides are TGTGCCAGCAGTTTCCCAGGAGGAACATCCATGAGCGGGAGCCCCTTGGATGAGCAGTTCTTC. This chain connects TRBV27 to TRBJ2-1; TRBD2 matches 8 bases. The V segment lost 3 bases and the J segment 8 bases; nucleotides outside the gene matches: 27. This CDR3 comprises 21 residues. The germline CDR1 and CDR2 sequences are MNHEY and SMNVEV (reference sequence).

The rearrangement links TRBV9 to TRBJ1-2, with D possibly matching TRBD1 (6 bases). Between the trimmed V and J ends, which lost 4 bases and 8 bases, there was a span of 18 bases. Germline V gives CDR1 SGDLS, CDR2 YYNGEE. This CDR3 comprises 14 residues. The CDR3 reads CASSSGAGGDGYTF. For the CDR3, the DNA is TGTGCCAGCAGCTCAGGTGCGGGGGGCGACGGCTACACCTTC.

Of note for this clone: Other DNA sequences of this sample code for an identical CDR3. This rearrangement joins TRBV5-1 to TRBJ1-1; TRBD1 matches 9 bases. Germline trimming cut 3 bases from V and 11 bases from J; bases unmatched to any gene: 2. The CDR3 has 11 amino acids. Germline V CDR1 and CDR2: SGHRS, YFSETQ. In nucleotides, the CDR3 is TGCGCCAGCAGCTCTGGACAGGGGGCTTTCTTT. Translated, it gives CASSSGQGAFF.